The clone carrying this T cell receptor (beta chain) was recorded many times. Antigen: not known. This entry comes from a study of T-cell reconstitution after alpha-beta-depleted transplantation in children. Findings and limits, study-wide: Once a year had passed after transplant, T-cell counts and diversity came mostly from newly produced T cells.

A library of TCRbeta sequences, prepared with unique molecular identifiers, was generated. TCRdb re-derived calls from the PCR reads in MiXCR, one entry per CDR3 protein. The sample has some 43,000 distinct CDR3 sequences, around 9% seen once. Germline V lookup: CDR1 DFQATT, CDR2 SNEGSKA (reference sequence). The CDR3 contains 13 residues. The germline V and J ends were trimmed by 4 bases and 5 bases, with 14 bases remaining between them. The chain couples TRBV20-1 to TRBJ2-5; maybe TRBD1 (6 bases). The starting material was PBMCs, mostly from graft donor cells, obtained 60 days after TCRalphabeta/CD19-depleted stem cell transplant. The source of this sequence is a male patient between 2 and 10 years old who had a stem cell transplant for chronic granulomatous disease, so the T cells may come from the graft donor. DNA of the CDR3: TGCAGTGCTAACAGGGATTCCCAGGAGACCCAGTACTTC. Its protein product is CSANRDSQETQYF.